These T cell receptor beta chains were read from a single sample in a study of T cells and Merkel cell carcinoma outcomes. Generated by immunoSEQ multiplex PCR, the TCRdb table keeps only in-frame clones and is missing some. The sample lists about 15,000 clones, around 86% occurring once. The sequenced sample was tumor tissue from Merkel cell carcinoma. The source of these receptors is a human donor with Merkel cell carcinoma. The conserved cysteine and the conserved F or W are not part of the CDR3 here.

CDR3: ASSDRQGGETQY
length: 12
V: TRBV2

CDR3: AISTRTGGAIEQF
length: 13
V: TRBV10-3

CDR3: ASSLDGRSRINYSYT
length: 15
V: TRBV7-9

CDR3: ASSQTGVSETQY
length: 12
V: TRBV4-2

CDR3: ASNLDPDEQY
length: 10
V: TRBV5-6

CDR3: ASRSTVNTEAF
length: 11
V: TRBV2

CDR3: SAKGQVGADTQY
length: 12
V: TRBV29-1

CDR3: ASSDNLHETQY
length: 11
V: TRBV10-2

CDR3: AWSPNGGGQPQH
length: 12
V: TRBV30

CDR3: ASSTNRAGELF
length: 11
V: TRBV6-6

CDR3: AIKGGERTGELF
length: 12
V: TRBV10-3

CDR3: ASSEGRNTEAF
length: 11
V: TRBV14

CDR3: ASSSTSVGETQY
length: 12
V: TRBV9

CDR3: ASSLLTDQETQY
length: 12
V: TRBV5-1

CDR3: ASRPPGEHTEAF
length: 12
V: TRBV6-6

CDR3: AISESGAGVDETQY
length: 14
V: TRBV10-3

CDR3: ASMRDQSTDTQY
length: 12
V: TRBV6-1

CDR3: ASSLEVLGTGVKETQY
length: 16
V: TRBV7-9

CDR3: ASSPGLQNTIY
length: 11
V: TRBV10-2

CDR3: ASSLPGTVYNEQF
length: 13
V: TRBV7-2

CDR3: ASSPPSSAQATNQPQH
length: 16
V: TRBV18

CDR3: ASSQDENYSYEQY
length: 13
V: TRBV4-1

CDR3: ASSQPQDTGELF
length: 12
V: TRBV11-3

CDR3: ASSQYPGQGLSEAF
length: 14
V: TRBV14

CDR3: ASSLINQGYEQY
length: 12
V: TRBV18

CDR3: ATRDSSTDTQY
length: 11
V: TRBV6-4

CDR3: ASSLGGSDTQY
length: 11
V: TRBV5-4

CDR3: ASSLGPNTEAF
length: 11
V: TRBV11-3

CDR3: ASSLGQGAGEQF
length: 12
V: TRBV11-2

CDR3: ASSSPASTGSYGYT
length: 14
V: TRBV7-3

CDR3: SAREGYGYT
length: 9
V: TRBV20-1

CDR3: ASRRDGREAF
length: 10
V: TRBV5-4

CDR3: ASSVGDTLNYGYT
length: 13
V: TRBV9

CDR3: ASSQEGGGWGLGSNIQY
length: 17
V: TRBV4-2

CDR3: ASTNGVGTNEKLF
length: 13
V: TRBV9

CDR3: ASIELRDRPPDTQY
length: 14
V: TRBV2